Listed here are 20 T cell receptor beta chains from one sample, sequenced in a study of T cells in Graves' hyperthyroidism and ophthalmopathy. The source material, RNA transcripts, was used to amplify TCR beta CDR3 regions. Primed by the HTBI set, a first-round RT-PCR was run on the TCR CDR3. TCRdb re-called the multiplex PCR reads with MiXCR, one entry per CDR3 protein. This sample has about 380,000 distinct CDR3 sequences, with around 13% found just once. The specimen was blood. These receptors all stem from a woman aged 60-75 years with Graves' hyperthyroidism.

There are many counts of this clonotype. The chain is built from TRBV6-1 and TRBJ1-1; D not resolved. The CDR3 covers 14 residues. In germline, CDR1 is MNHNS, CDR2 SASEGT. V lost 5 bases, J lost 4 bases, and 14 bases lay in between. The CDR3 sequence is CASSLGQFSTEAFF. CDR3 nucleotides: TGTGCCAGCAGTCTTGGCCAATTTAGCACTGAAGCTTTCTTT.

This clonotype has at least ten counts. The chain is built from TRBV7-6 and TRBJ2-1; no reliable D call. Germline CDR1 SGHVS, CDR2 FNYEAQ. This CDR3 contains 14 residues. Trimming removed 5 bases at V and 0 bases at J, with 8 bases between. This chain's CDR3 is CASSRASSYNEQFF. CDR3 in DNA: TGTGCCAGCAGCCGGGCCAGCTCCTACAATGAGCAGTTCTTC.

The gene calls are TRBV9 and TRBJ2-1; TRBD1 might be the D (7 bases). V lost 4 bases and J lost 8, with 19 bases in between. The CDR3 covers 15 residues. Germline V gene data show CDR1 as SGDLS and CDR2 as YYNGEE. CDR3 in DNA: TGTGCCAGCAGCCCCCCCCCCAGGGGGGCCGATGAGCAGTTCTTC. It encodes CASSPPPRGADEQFF.

This clonotype showed up just a few times. The V call is TRBV5-1, the J call TRBJ1-1; D gene uncertain. Trimming pared 4 bases from V and 6 bases from J, leaving 16 bases between. The CDR3 covers 14 residues. CDR1 is SGHRS and CDR2 is YFSETQ in the germline V gene. CDR3 DNA: TGCGCCAGCAGCCCCGGGTTTGGAGTAGCTGAAGCTTTCTTT. Its translation is CASSPGFGVAEAFF.

The chain links TRBV28 to TRBJ2-3; 10 nucleotides match TRBD2. V trimming: 6 bases; J trimming: 1 base; junction bases outside the gene matches: 4. The CDR3 covers 15 residues. Germline lookup yields CDR1 MDHEN and CDR2 SYDVKM. The CDR3 loop reads CASRLTSGRTDTQYF. In DNA, the CDR3 is TGTGCCAGCAGGCTGACTAGCGGGCGCACAGATACGCAGTATTTT.

In this sample, this clonotype turned up a few times. This sequence joins TRBV4-1 and TRBJ1-1; maybe TRBD1 (5 bases). Per the germline V gene, CDR1 is MGHRA and CDR2 is YSYEKL. The ends were cut back, 4 bases at V and 3 bases at J, with 18 bases in the middle. The CDR3 runs 16 residues. CDR3 sequence reads: CASSRTVGLRYTEAFF. The CDR3 DNA sequence: TGCGCCAGCAGCCGTACAGTGGGGCTGCGTTACACTGAAGCTTTCTTT.

At least ten counts were recorded for this clonotype. The rearrangement links TRBV24-1 to TRBJ1-3; no clear D. Per the germline V gene, CDR1 is KGHDR and CDR2 is SFDVKD. Trimming shortened V by 5 bases and J by 3 bases, and 10 bases separated the two germline ends. The CDR3 loop spans 14 amino acids. The CDR3 nucleotides are TGTGCCACCAGTGGCAGTGTCGATGGAAACACCATATATTTT. It encodes CATSGSVDGNTIYF.

This clonotype was observed at least ten times. The chain uses TRBV11-2 and TRBJ2-7; 9 bases map to TRBD2. The CDR3 totals 15 residues. Germline assignment: CDR1 SGHAT and CDR2 FQNNGV. The J segment lost 0 bases and the V segment lost 2 bases, leaving 2 bases of the junction unmatched. In DNA, the CDR3 is TGTGCCAGCAGCTTATCACTAGCGGGCTCCTACGAGCAGTACTTC. This translates into CASSLSLAGSYEQYF. The full variable domain, completed using reference TRBV11-2 and TRBJ2-7, is EAGVAQSPRYKIIEKRQSVAFWCNPISGHATLYWYQQILGQGPKLLIQFQNNGVVDDSQLPKDRFSAERLKGVDSTLKIQPAKLEDSAVYLCASSLSLAGSYEQYFGPGTRLTVT.

This clonotype came up a few times. V is TRBV14 and J is TRBJ2-1; the D call may be TRBD1 or TRBD2 (5 bases each). From germline, CDR1 is SGHDN and CDR2 FVKESK. Trimming removed 4 bases from V and 4 bases from J, with 20 bases in between. The CDR3 length is 17 residues. CDR3 sequence reads: CASSPSRDQRRYNEQFF. In DNA, the CDR3 is TGTGCCAGCAGCCCCAGCCGGGACCAGAGGAGATACAATGAGCAGTTCTTC.

In its sample, this clonotype was seen many times. V and J are TRBV20-1 and TRBJ2-1; D remains ambiguous. V was trimmed by 0 bases and J by 3 bases, leaving 15 bases between them. The CDR3 is made up of 16 amino acids. Germline V gene data show CDR1 as DFQATT and CDR2 as SNEGSKA (reference sequence). The CDR3 region is CSARDSRSLHYNEQFF. The CDR3 nucleotides are TGCAGTGCTAGAGATTCGCGGTCGCTCCACTACAATGAGCAGTTCTTC.

This clonotype was recorded many times. The genes are TRBV27 and TRBJ2-5; 9 bases are shared with TRBD2. Trimming removed 4 bases from V and 12 bases from J; junction bases left unmatched: 12. The CDR3 runs to 14 residues. The germline gives CDR1 MNHEY, CDR2 SMNVEV (reference sequence). CDR3 residues: CASSSLAGGGPKYF. The CDR3 region has the DNA TGTGCCAGCAGTTCATTGGCGGGAGGGGGCCCAAAGTACTTC.

Many counts were recorded for this clonotype. The chain joins TRBV7-2 to TRBJ2-3, with TRBD1 matching over 7 bases. J was trimmed by 4 bases and V by 5 bases; bases with no gene match: 6. The germline V gene encodes CDR1 SGHTA and CDR2 FQGNSA. The CDR3 extends over 14 amino acids. In DNA form, the CDR3 reads TGTGCCAGCAGCCACCGGGACAGCGCAGATACGCAGTATTTT. Residues: CASSHRDSADTQYF.

This clonotype was seen repeatedly, ten times or more. This chain uses TRBV15 with TRBJ2-2; TRBD2 matches at 15 bases. Germline-derived CDR1 and CDR2 are LNHNV and YYDKDF (reference sequence). This CDR3 is 19 amino acids long. V lost 4 bases, J lost 3 bases, and 9 bases stayed unmatched. The CDR3 loop is CATSTGLAGGTSHTGELFF. The CDR3, as DNA: TGTGCCACCAGCACAGGACTAGCGGGAGGGACCTCGCACACCGGGGAGCTGTTTTTT. Based on the CDR3 plus reference TRBV15 and TRBJ2-2, the full variable domain is DAMVIQNPRYQVTQFGKPVTLSCSQTLNHNVMYWYQQKSSQAPKLLFHYYDKDFNNEADTPDNFQSRRPNTSFCFLDIRSPGLGDTAMYLCATSTGLAGGTSHTGELFFGEGSRLTVL.

This clonotype occurred once. The rearrangement uses TRBV4-1 and TRBJ2-7, with TRBD1 matching over 8 bases. The CDR3 sequence is 15 residues long. CDR1 and CDR2 from the germline V gene are MGHRA and YSYEKL. With 3 bases clipped from V and 0 bases from J, the junction kept 4 bases outside the gene matches. In nucleotides, the CDR3 is TGCGCCAGCAGCCAGGTGGACAGGGCCTCCTACGAGCAGTACTTC. Its protein is CASSQVDRASYEQYF.

This clonotype was recorded at least ten times. The J gene is TRBJ2-5, the V gene TRBV2; no definite D call. V was cut by 6 bases and J by 0 bases, with 11 bases left in between. The V gene's germline CDR1 is SNHLY and CDR2 FYNNEI. There are 14 residues in the CDR3. The CDR3 DNA is TGTGCCAGCAGGGTCAGGCTATACCAAGAGACCCAGTACTTC. As protein: CASRVRLYQETQYF.

This clonotype occurred many times. V and J are TRBV7-3 and TRBJ2-1; 13 positions match TRBD2. CDR3 length equals 16 residues. J lost 5 bases, V lost 5 bases, and 6 bases had no gene match. CDR1 and CDR2 from the germline V gene are SGHTA and FQGTGA. This CDR3 is CASSGTGTSGNNEQFF. The CDR3 coding sequence is TGTGCCAGCAGCGGGACCGGGACTAGCGGGAACAATGAGCAGTTCTTC.

This clonotype came up many times. V is TRBV7-3 and J is TRBJ2-3, with D tentatively TRBD2 (6 bases). There are 16 residues in the CDR3. From germline, CDR1 is SGHTA and CDR2 FQGTGA. Trimming shortened V by 3 bases and J by 4 bases, and 17 bases separated the two germline ends. The CDR3 nucleotides read TGTGCCAGCAGCTTGGGGAATAGCGGTTACGCAGATACGCAGTATTTT. Protein: CASSLGNSGYADTQYF.

For this clonotype: This may arise from a read error, as a much more abundant clone is one base away. The V gene is TRBV11-2, the J gene TRBJ1-2; possibly TRBD1 for D (5 bases). Trimming took off 8 bases at V and 8 bases at J, with 15 bases between the two ends. This CDR3 is built from 12 residues. Germline CDR1 and CDR2: SGHAT and FQNNGV. CDR3 protein: CASGPGTGGYTF. CDR3 sequence (DNA): TGTGCCAGCGGCCCGGGGACTGGGGGCTACACCTTC. The variable domain in full, with the rest retrieved from reference TRBV11-2 and TRBJ1-2, is EAGVAQSPRYKIIEKRQSVAFWCNPISGHATLYWYQQILGQGPKLLIQFQNNGVVDDSQLPKDRFSAERLKGVDSTLKIQPAKLEDSAVYLCASGPGTGGYTFGSGTRLTVV.

This clonotype was observed at least ten times. This chain uses TRBV28 with TRBJ1-5; D is unclear. Deletions cut 6 bases from V and 4 bases from J, with 10 bases between. The CDR3 contains 13 residues. Per germline, CDR1 MDHEN and CDR2 SYDVKM. The CDR3 protein is CASRYGWNQPQHF. The CDR3 bases are TGTGCCAGCAGATATGGGTGGAATCAGCCCCAGCATTTT. The variable domain in full, with the rest retrieved from reference TRBV28 and TRBJ1-5, is DVKVTQSSRYLVKRTGEKVFLECVQDMDHENMFWYRQDPGLGLRLIYFSYDVKMKEKGDIPEGYSVSREKKERFSLILESASTNQTSMYLCASRYGWNQPQHFGDGTRLSIL.

This clonotype was seen many times. This rearrangement joins TRBV7-9 to TRBJ2-7; no reliable D call. The CDR3 contains 14 residues. Germline CDR1 reads SEHNR; CDR2 reads FQNEAQ (reference sequence). V lost 5 bases and J lost 6, with 17 bases in between. The CDR3 nucleotides read TGTGCCAGCAGCCCCCTCGGCCGCCGACGCGAGCAGTACTTC. This codes for CASSPLGRRREQYF.